These T cell receptor beta chains were read from a single sample in a study of blood T cell repertoires in COVID-19. Assay: immunoSEQ multiplex PCR; the TCRdb copy retains only in-frame clones and omits some. The table records tens of thousands of clones, 77% of them present only once. The material sequenced was peripheral blood. The receptors originated from a human donor with active or convalescent COVID-19. The donor label of this sample is uncertain. Each CDR3 is given with its conserved first and last residue. Fields, in order: J gene, D gene, clone size, V gene, CDR3 protein, CDR3 DNA. The D gene is left open where the match is weak. Clone size, where shown, is once, few, many, or a class for clones that have expanded.

TRBJ2-2,NA,NA,TRBV25-1,CASSPFKGGILNTGELFF,TGTGCCAGCAGCCCATTTAAGGGCGGGATCTTAAACACCGGGGAGCTGTTTTTT
TRBJ1-1,NA,NA,TRBV5-4,CASSLGALEAFF,TGTGCCAGCAGCTTGGGGGCCTTGGAAGCTTTCTTT
TRBJ1-1,NA,NA,TRBV5-4,CASRREAEAFF,TGTGCCAGCAGGCGGGAGGCTGAAGCTTTCTTT
TRBJ2-1,TRBD2,NA,TRBV24-1,CATSDPGTSGTSSYNEQFF,TGTGCCACCAGTGACCCCGGGACTAGCGGGACCAGCTCCTACAATGAGCAGTTCTTC
TRBJ1-6,NA,few,TRBV19,CASAIRGGGSADSPLHF,TGTGCCAGTGCCATTCGAGGGGGGGGTTCGGCGGATTCACCCCTCCACTTT
TRBJ1-6,NA,NA,TRBV9,CASSPSPGGFSNSPLHF,TGTGCCAGCAGCCCTTCCCCCGGGGGGTTCAGTAATTCACCCCTCCACTTT
TRBJ1-4,TRBD1,few,TRBV9,CASSQAQGGSEKLFF,TGTGCCAGCAGCCAGGCACAGGGGGGTAGTGAAAAACTGTTTTTT
TRBJ1-6,TRBD1,NA,TRBV18,CASSRTGYNSPLHF,TGTGCCAGCTCACGGACAGGGTACAATTCACCCCTCCACTTT
TRBJ2-3,NA,NA,TRBV2,CASSELASDASTDTQYF,TGTGCCAGCAGTGAACTGGCTAGCGACGCTAGCACAGATACGCAGTATTTT
TRBJ2-3,NA,once,TRBV6-4,CASSGRASTDTQYF,TGTGCCAGCAGTGGTAGAGCTAGCACAGATACGCAGTATTTT
TRBJ2-3,TRBD2,NA,TRBV6-4,CASSPGLAATDTQYF,TGTGCCAGCAGTCCAGGACTAGCGGCCACAGATACGCAGTATTTT
TRBJ1-5,NA,once,TRBV4-1,CASSEARSNQPQHF,TGCGCCAGCAGTGAGGCGCGAAGCAATCAGCCCCAGCATTTT
TRBJ2-7,NA,NA,TRBV6-6,CARSPRNEQYF,TGTGCCAGGAGTCCGAGGAACGAGCAGTACTTC
TRBJ2-7,TRBD2,NA,TRBV5-1,CASSMGTSGSPREQYF,TGCGCCAGCAGCATGGGGACTAGCGGGAGTCCCCGCGAGCAGTACTTC
TRBJ2-5,NA,once,TRBV2,CASSERREETQYF,TGTGCCAGCAGTGAGAGACGGGAAGAGACCCAGTACTTC
TRBJ2-7,TRBD2,few,TRBV5-1,CASSLTLAVSYEQYF,TGCGCCAGCAGCTTGACACTAGCGGTCTCCTACGAGCAGTACTTC
TRBJ2-3,NA,NA,TRBV10-2,CASSGARETDTQYF,TGCGCCAGCAGTGGAGCTCGGGAGACAGATACGCAGTATTTT
TRBJ1-3,TRBD1,many,TRBV7-9,CASSWGQGTGNTIYF,TGTGCCAGCAGCTGGGGACAGGGGACTGGAAACACCATATATTTT
TRBJ2-1,TRBD1,NA,TRBV5-1,CASSRRDRGPSSYNEQFF,TGCGCCAGCAGCCGCCGGGACAGGGGACCGAGCTCCTACAATGAGCAGTTCTTC
TRBJ2-7,NA,NA,TRBV19,CASRFKSRDPYEQYF,TGTGCCAGTAGATTCAAGTCCAGGGATCCCTACGAGCAGTACTTC
TRBJ2-5,NA,NA,TRBV29-1,CSGRDSNEETQYF,TGCAGCGGGCGGGACAGCAACGAAGAGACCCAGTACTTC
TRBJ2-7,NA,NA,TRBV30,CASSGPGQNF,TGTGCCTCAAGCGGACCCGGGCAGAACTTC
TRBJ2-7,NA,NA,TRBV6-5,CASTEGLAYEQYF,TGTGCCAGCACCGAGGGCTTGGCCTACGAGCAGTACTTC
TRBJ2-1,TRBD2,NA,TRBV30,CAWSVGYGGSSDEQFF,TGTGCCTGGAGTGTAGGGTATGGCGGGAGTTCCGATGAGCAGTTCTTC
TRBJ2-3,NA,NA,TRBV7-2,CASALAGLTDTQYF,TGTGCCAGCGCCTTGGCGGGACTCACAGATACGCAGTATTTT
TRBJ2-1,TRBD2,few,TRBV11-3,CASSSGLAASYNEQFF,TGTGCCAGCAGCTCTGGACTAGCGGCATCCTACAATGAGCAGTTCTTC
TRBJ2-1,NA,once,TRBV7-7,CASSLGGRTYNEQFF,TGTGCTAGCAGCTTAGGAGGGAGAACCTACAATGAGCAGTTCTTC
TRBJ2-1,NA,NA,TRBV11-2,CASSQLRVKHEQFF,TGTGCCAGCAGCCAACTGCGGGTGAAGCATGAGCAGTTCTTC
TRBJ2-3,TRBD1,NA,TRBV4-3,CASSQGTGNGDTQYF,TGCGCCAGCAGCCAAGGGACAGGGAACGGTGATACGCAGTATTTT
TRBJ2-1,TRBD2,NA,TRBV28,CASSPTSGGYNEQFF,TGTGCCAGCAGTCCCACTAGCGGGGGATACAATGAGCAGTTCTTC
TRBJ1-4,NA,NA,TRBV5-5,CASIRGSEKLFF,TGTGCCAGCATCCGGGGGAGTGAAAAACTGTTTTTT
TRBJ1-5,NA,NA,TRBV5-1,CASSLGGREEQPQHF,TGCGCCAGCAGCTTGGGGGGCAGGGAGGAACAGCCCCAGCATTTT
TRBJ1-2,NA,NA,TRBV28,CASSLPGNYGYTF,TGTGCCAGCAGTTTACCGGGTAACTATGGCTACACCTTC
TRBJ1-2,NA,NA,TRBV10-3,CAIRSSRGEDGYTF,TGTGCCATCAGGAGTTCCAGGGGAGAGGATGGCTACACCTTC
TRBJ1-6,NA,few,TRBV6-2/TRBV6-3,CASNPSGRNNSPLHF,TGTGCCAGCAACCCCTCGGGTAGAAATAATTCACCCCTCCACTTT
TRBJ2-1,TRBD2,NA,TRBV10-2,CASIRAGVRSSYNEQFF,TGCGCCAGCATTCGGGCGGGAGTTCGTTCGTCCTACAATGAGCAGTTCTTC
TRBJ2-6,TRBD1,NA,TRBV7-9,CASRPTGAGANVLTF,TGTGCCAGCAGACCTACAGGGGCTGGGGCCAACGTCCTGACTTTC
TRBJ1-2,TRBD1,NA,TRBV30,CAWSVRDRAGYTF,TGTGCCTGGAGTGTAAGGGACAGGGCTGGCTACACCTTC
TRBJ2-1,NA,once,TRBV6-1,CASSDGLGYYNEQFF,TGTGCCAGCAGTGACGGACTGGGTTATTACAATGAGCAGTTCTTC
TRBJ1-1,NA,NA,TRBV24-1,CATSQGSQSTEAFF,TGTGCCACCAGCCAGGGCAGCCAATCCACTGAAGCTTTCTTT
TRBJ1-6,TRBD1,NA,TRBV18,CASSLTDRDSPLHF,TGTGCCAGCTCACTTACGGACAGGGATTCACCCCTCCACTTT